The source of this TCR beta chain is a study of CD8+CD57+ T cells in acquired aplastic anemia. The wider study: On average, sorted CD4+ and CD8+ cells gave roughly 3 ug of DNA.

Sequencing involved patients with CD8+CD57+ cell expansion previously shown by flow cytometry. This clonotype has only a few counts. CDR1 is SQVTM and CDR2 is ANQGSEA in the germline V gene. This CDR3 has 12 residues. V gave up 6 bases and J gave up 5 bases, with 13 bases separating them. Genomic DNA templated the TCR beta VDJ and CDR3 profiling. TCRdb recomputed calls from the reads with MiXCR, one row per CDR3 protein. The sample shows 150,000 to 200,000 distinct CDR3 sequences, approximately 44% of them seen only once. The V call is TRBV29-1, the J call TRBJ1-1; D possibly corresponds to TRBD1 (5 bases). The clonotype was recovered from a human donor with aplastic anemia. The source material was sorted CD4+, CD8+, or CD8+CD57+ T cells (not recorded which) from PBMCs. The CDR3 coding sequence is TGCAGCGTATCCAGGGAGGGAACTGAAGCTTTCTTT. This codes for CSVSREGTEAFF. Using reference TRBV29-1 and TRBJ1-1 for the parts outside the CDR3, the full variable domain is SAVISQKPSRDICQRGTSLTIQCQVDSQVTMMFWYRQQPGQSLTLIATANQGSEATYESGFVIDKFPISRPNLTFSTLTVSNMSPEDSSIYLCSVSREGTEAFFGQGTRLTVV.